This TCR beta chain is drawn from a study of vaccination and CD4 T cells after COVID-19. Study information: There were six male and four female convalescents, and two of them were Hispanic. Convalescent patients gave post-COVID blood a median about 95 days post-diagnosis, range 35 to 161.

As for this clonotype: Its specificity is not known.

The study's findings and limits: Within the convalescent patients, spike mono-reactivity was found in 304 of 307 vaccine-specific clones.

V lost 6 bases and J 4 bases, leaving 15 bases between the germline ends. Germline V gives CDR1 KGHSH, CDR2 LQKENI. The CDR3 sequence is 14 residues long. The sample's time point: late sampling 161 to 241 days after vaccination in a few convalescent patients. TCRdb redid the calling of the PCR reads with MiXCR, one entry per CDR3 protein. The sample holds 25,000 to 35,000 distinct CDR3 sequences, about 50% seen once. The TCR originated in a human donor who had recovered from COVID-19. V usage is TRBV18 and J usage is TRBJ1-1; D ambiguous. Material: CD4+ T cells from blood, obtained about 7 months after SARS-CoV-2 vaccination. CDR3 sequence reads: CASSGPTEGTEAFF. CDR3 DNA: TGTGCCAGCTCCGGTCCGACGGAGGGCACTGAAGCTTTCTTT.